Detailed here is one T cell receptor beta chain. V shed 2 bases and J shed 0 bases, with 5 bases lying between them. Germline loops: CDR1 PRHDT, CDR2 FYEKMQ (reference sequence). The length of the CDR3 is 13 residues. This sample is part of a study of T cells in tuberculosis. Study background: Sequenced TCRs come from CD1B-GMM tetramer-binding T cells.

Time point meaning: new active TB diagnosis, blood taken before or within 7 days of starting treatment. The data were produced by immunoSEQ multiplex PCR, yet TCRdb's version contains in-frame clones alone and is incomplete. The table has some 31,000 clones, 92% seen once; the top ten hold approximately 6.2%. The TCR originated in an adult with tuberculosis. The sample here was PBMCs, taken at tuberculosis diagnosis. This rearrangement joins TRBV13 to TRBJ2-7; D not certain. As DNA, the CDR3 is TGTGCCAGCAGCTTATTTAGCTCCTACGAGCAGTACTTC. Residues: CASSLFSSYEQYF.